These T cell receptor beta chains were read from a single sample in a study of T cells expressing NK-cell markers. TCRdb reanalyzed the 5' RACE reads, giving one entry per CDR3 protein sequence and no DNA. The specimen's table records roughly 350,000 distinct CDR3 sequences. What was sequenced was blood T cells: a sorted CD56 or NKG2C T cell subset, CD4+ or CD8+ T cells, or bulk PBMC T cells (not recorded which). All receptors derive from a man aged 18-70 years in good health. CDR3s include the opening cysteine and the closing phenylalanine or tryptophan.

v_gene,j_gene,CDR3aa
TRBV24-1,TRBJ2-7,CATAASSYEQYF
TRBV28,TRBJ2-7,CASSLDRGWYEQYF
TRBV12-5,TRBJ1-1,CASGQQDRMSGAFF
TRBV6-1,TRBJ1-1,CASSPSPWGNTEAFF
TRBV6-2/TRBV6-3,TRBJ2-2,CASSDGLAGSTGELFF
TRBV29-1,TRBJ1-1,CSACSVRGTEAFF
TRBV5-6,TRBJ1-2,CASSPLQSTNYGYTF
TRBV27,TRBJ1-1,CASSGRQGLGENTEAFF
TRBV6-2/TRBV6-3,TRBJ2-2,CASSYSSGGADTGELFF
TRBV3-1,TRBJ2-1,CASSHAGSRRIRDEQFF
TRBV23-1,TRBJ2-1,CASSKSGENYNEQFF
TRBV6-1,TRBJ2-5,CASSRDYPSGRMETQYF
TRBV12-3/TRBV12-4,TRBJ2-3,CASSLAQLAVSTDTQYF
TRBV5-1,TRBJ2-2,CASSLEGHQNTGELFF
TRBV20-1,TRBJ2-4,CSARVAGLNIQYF
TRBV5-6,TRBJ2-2,CASRPRGRVYTGELFF
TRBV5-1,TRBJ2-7,CASSPFSESYEQYF
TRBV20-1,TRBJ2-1,CSADSRLAGVEQFF
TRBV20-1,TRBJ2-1,CSARERSFPYNEQFF
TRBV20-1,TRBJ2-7,CSARDFTGARVEQYF
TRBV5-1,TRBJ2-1,CASSPDGLAGGREQFF
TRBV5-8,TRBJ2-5,CASSRDSSETQYF